This entry lists 15 T cell receptor beta chains sequenced from one sample in a study of blood T cell repertoires in COVID-19. The assay was immunoSEQ multiplex PCR, and TCRdb's table has in-frame clones only and misses some. Among some 330,000 clones listed, roughly nine tenths were seen once. Input material: peripheral blood. The receptors were sampled from a woman in her 30s with COVID-19, enrolled during active disease.

This clone was recorded only once. This chain joins TRBV6-1 and TRBJ1-5; D unresolved. This CDR3 comprises 16 residues. Looked up from germline, CDR1 is MNHNS and CDR2 is SASEGT. Trimming left V 3 bases short and J 1 base short, with 13 bases between. The DNA of the CDR3 is TGTGCCAGCAGTGAGCCGGGAGGGATAAGCAATCAGCCCCAGCATTTT. Protein product: CASSEPGGISNQPQHF.

This chain uses TRBV9 with TRBJ2-1; possibly TRBD2 for D (6 bases). The CDR3 covers 15 residues. Germline CDR1 SGDLS, CDR2 YYNGEE. V was pared by 3 bases and J by 3 bases, with 13 bases between. Here the CDR3 reads CASSARLVGYNEQFF. CDR3 nucleotide sequence: TGTGCCAGCAGCGCCAGACTAGTGGGCTACAATGAGCAGTTCTTC. The full variable domain, in which reference TRBV9 and TRBJ2-1 provide the parts outside the CDR3, is DSGVTQTPKHLITATGQRVTLRCSPRSGDLSVYWYQQSLDQGLQFLIQYYNGEERAKGNILERFSAQQFPDLHSELNLSSLELGDSALYFCASSARLVGYNEQFFGPGTRLTVL.

V and J are TRBV4-1 and TRBJ1-2; unclear D gene. This CDR3 is 16 amino acids long. Germline values: CDR1 MGHRA, CDR2 YSYEKL. The V and J ends lost 2 bases and 3 bases respectively, with 16 bases between them. This chain's CDR3 is CASSQKTAGVDYGYTF. In DNA, the CDR3 is TGCGCCAGCAGCCAAAAAACAGCCGGGGTAGACTATGGCTACACCTTC.

This chain joins TRBV10-2 and TRBJ2-3, with 8 bases lining up with TRBD2. CDR1 is WSHSY, CDR2 SAAADI, per germline. Unmatched junction bases numbered 6, after V lost 6 bases and J lost 4 bases. The CDR3 runs 14 residues. Here the CDR3 reads CASSRGGGADTQYF. CDR3 nucleotides: TGCGCCAGCAGCCGGGGGGGCGGCGCAGATACGCAGTATTTT.

This sequence joins TRBV7-3 and TRBJ1-5; no reliable D call. Germline V lookup: CDR1 SGHTA, CDR2 FQGTGA. Trimming left V 5 bases short and J 1 base short, with 6 bases between. CDR3 length equals 13 residues. The CDR3 coding sequence is TGTGCCAGCAGCACAAAAAGCAATCAGCCCCAGCATTTT. Its protein product is CASSTKSNQPQHF.

The chain employs TRBV4-1 and TRBJ1-3, with no clear D. The V gene lost 1 base and the J gene lost 0 bases, with 10 bases spanning the gap. The CDR3 is made up of 16 amino acids. Germline values: CDR1 MGHRA, CDR2 YSYEKL. Here the CDR3 reads CASSQGAGFSGNTIYF. DNA for the CDR3: TGCGCCAGCAGCCAAGGGGCGGGATTCTCTGGAAACACCATATATTTT.

The chain has TRBV28 and TRBJ2-5; 7 bases map to TRBD1. This CDR3 region has 13 residues. Trimming removed 4 bases from V and 4 bases from J; junction bases left unmatched: 3. In germline, CDR1 is MDHEN, CDR2 SYDVKM. CDR3 nucleotides: TGTGCCAGCAGTTCTACAGGGGCAGAGACCCAGTACTTC. The encoded protein is CASSSTGAETQYF.

The gene calls are TRBV11-3 and TRBJ1-1; no reliable D call. The CDR3 is 13 amino acids. V was trimmed by 1 base and J by 2 bases, leaving 5 bases between them. Germline assignment: CDR1 SGHNT and CDR2 YENEEA. In DNA form, the CDR3 reads TGTGCCAGCAGCTTAGGCAGAAACACTGAAGCTTTCTTT. Translated, it gives CASSLGRNTEAFF.

The DNA for the CDR3 is TGTGCCAGCAGGATTAGTATTGGTAACTATGGCTACACCTTC. As protein: CASRISIGNYGYTF. The rearrangement uses TRBV6-5 and TRBJ1-2; D is uncertain. The CDR3 totals 14 residues. With 6 bases removed from V and 1 base from J, the gap between germline ends came to 12 bases. Germline V gene data show CDR1 as MNHEY and CDR2 as SVGAGI.

This clone was recorded only once. This sequence joins TRBV4-3 and TRBJ1-1, with unresolved D. Looked up from germline, CDR1 is LGHNA and CDR2 is YSLEER. V was clipped by 0 bases and J by 4 bases, with 12 bases between them. The CDR3 length is 15 residues. The CDR3 nucleotides are TGCGCCAGCAGCCAAGATTCGGGAATTGGCACTGAAGCTTTCTTT. Translation gives CASSQDSGIGTEAFF.

The V and J genes are TRBV5-4 and TRBJ2-5; 14 bases map to TRBD2. Germline CDR1 reads SGHNT; CDR2 reads YYREEE (reference sequence). Trimming took 2 bases from V and 7 from J; bases not matched to a gene: 7. The CDR3 is 16 amino acids. This chain's CDR3 is CASSLGLAGGSGTQYF. In nucleotides, the CDR3 is TGTGCCAGCAGCTTAGGACTAGCGGGGGGCTCTGGGACCCAGTACTTC.

This chain joins TRBV5-6 and TRBJ2-5; tentatively, D is TRBD2 (6 bases). The CDR3 is made up of 13 amino acids. CDR1 is SGHDT, CDR2 YYEEEE, per germline. Trimming took 4 bases from V and 4 from J, leaving 11 bases between them. The CDR3 is CASSLLGGETQYF. The CDR3 DNA reads TGTGCCAGCAGCCTCCTCGGGGGAGAGACCCAGTACTTC.

The chain combines TRBV4-3 with TRBJ1-4, with D perhaps TRBD1 (6 bases). This CDR3 is built from 16 residues. Trimming pared 1 base from V and 7 bases from J, leaving 16 bases between. Germline V CDR1 and CDR2: LGHNA, YSLEER. This CDR3 reads CASSQAPGHLGEKLFF. DNA of the CDR3: TGCGCCAGCAGCCAAGCCCCGGGACACCTAGGTGAAAAACTGTTTTTT.

This clone was counted only a few times. This chain links TRBV15 with TRBJ2-3; 7 bases are a match to TRBD1. The CDR3 is 14 amino acids. V was pared by 3 bases and J by 2 bases, with 2 bases of the junction left unmatched. CDR1 and CDR2 from the germline V gene are LNHNV and YYDKDF (reference sequence). The CDR3 region is CATSSGQATDTQYF. The CDR3 DNA follows: TGTGCCACCAGCAGTGGACAGGCCACAGATACGCAGTATTTT. The variable domain in full, with the rest retrieved from reference TRBV15 and TRBJ2-3, is DAMVIQNPRYQVTQFGKPVTLSCSQTLNHNVMYWYQQKSSQAPKLLFHYYDKDFNNEADTPDNFQSRRPNTSFCFLDIRSPGLGDTAMYLCATSSGQATDTQYFGPGTRLTVL.

V gene TRBV5-1 combines with J gene TRBJ1-5; the match to TRBD1 covers 12 bases. Losses at the gene ends were 4 bases for V and 8 bases for J; bases not matched to a gene: 7. CDR1 and CDR2 (germline): SGHRS, YFSETQ. The length of the CDR3 is 15 residues. DNA of the CDR3: TGCGCCAGCAGCAGGGACAGGGGGCCTGGGGAGCCCCAGCATTTT. It specifies CASSRDRGPGEPQHF.